This entry concerns a single TCR beta chain. The germline V and J ends were trimmed by 2 bases and 3 bases, with 7 bases remaining between them. The CDR3 has 13 amino acids. Looked up from germline, CDR1 is MNHEY and CDR2 is SMNVEV (reference sequence). Using immunoSEQ multiplex PCR, the repertoire was profiled, and TCRdb retains in-frame clones only, with some absent. The data contain about 140,000 clones, less than 95% of them seen just once; the ten biggest clones take up about 1.5%. This entry comes from a study of T cell responses to AZD1222 COVID-19 vaccine. The clonotype comes from an adult in good health. This chain links TRBV27 with TRBJ1-2; no clear D gene. The material was peripheral blood, obtained on day 0 of AZD1222 vaccination. The CDR3 reads CASSLRTDYGYTF. CDR3 in DNA: TGTGCCAGCAGTTTACGGACGGACTATGGCTACACCTTC.